Each of the 3 T cell receptor beta chains below was sequenced from the same sample in a study of T cells in Graves' hyperthyroidism and ophthalmopathy. TCR beta CDR3 regions were amplified from RNA transcripts. The HTBI primer set served for first-round RT-PCR of the TCR CDR3. Each CDR3 protein is one row after TCRdb ran MiXCR on the multiplex PCR reads. The data hold roughly 570,000 distinct CDR3 sequences, with around 45% observed a single time. The sequenced sample was peripheral blood or thyroid tissue (not recorded which). These receptors all come from an adult woman with Graves' disease, either hyperthyroidism or ophthalmopathy (not recorded which).

The chain has TRBV29-1 and TRBJ2-5; 11 bases map to TRBD1. With the DNA end fitting TRBJ2-1 better, the J assignment may be wrong. Germline V CDR1 and CDR2: SQVTM, ANQGSEA. The CDR3 spans 13 residues. CDR3 amino acids: CSVRDRGEDEQFF. CDR3 sequence (DNA): TGCAGCGTGAGGGACAGGGGGGAGGATGAGCAGTTCTTC.

There are many counts of this clonotype. The genes are TRBV10-1 and TRBJ2-2, with 11 positions matching TRBD2. Trimming at V came to 6 bases and at J to 7 bases, leaving 10 bases not matched to a gene. The CDR3 sequence is 16 residues long. The germline V gene has CDR1 WNHNN and CDR2 SYGVQD (reference sequence). This chain's CDR3 is CASSQVAGGPVGELFF. For the CDR3, the DNA is TGCGCCAGCAGCCAAGTAGCGGGAGGGCCGGTCGGGGAGCTGTTTTTT.

The chain is built from TRBV29-1 and TRBJ1-5; D may be TRBD1 (5 bases). Trimming removed 5 bases at V and 5 bases at J, with 16 bases between. The V gene's germline CDR1 is SQVTM and CDR2 ANQGSEA. The CDR3 length is 14 residues. CDR3 sequence reads: CSVSEGQGDQPQHF. CDR3 bases: TGCAGCGTTTCTGAGGGGCAGGGAGATCAGCCCCAGCATTTT.